This passage covers 9 T cell receptor beta chains from one sample sequenced in a study of cytomegalovirus exposure and HLA in healthy donors. Using immunoSEQ multiplex PCR, the repertoire was profiled, and TCRdb retains in-frame clones only, with some absent. The sample carries over 150,000 clones, about 90% recorded once. The sequencing input was PBMCs. The source of these receptors is a woman aged 18-29 years in good health and CMV-seropositive.

The rearrangement links TRBV2 to TRBJ1-6; 7 bases are a match to TRBD1. The CDR3 contains 15 residues. V was clipped by 6 bases and J by 7 bases; unmatched bases: 9. CDR1 and CDR2 from the germline V gene are SNHLY and FYNNEI. The CDR3 loop is CASRALGTANSPLHF. For the CDR3, the DNA is TGTGCCAGCAGGGCGTTAGGGACAGCCAATTCACCCCTCCACTTT.

The V gene is TRBV6-6, the J gene TRBJ2-7, with 7 bases identical to TRBD2. The CDR3 has 14 amino acids. V dropped 0 bases and J dropped 3; count of bases not matched to a gene: 2. Germline V gene sequence: CDR1 MNHNY, CDR2 SVGAGI (reference sequence). CDR3 loop: CASSYSASGYEQYF. DNA of the CDR3: TGTGCCAGCAGTTACTCGGCTAGCGGCTACGAGCAGTACTTC.

The chain combines TRBV9 with TRBJ2-3; TRBD2 matches at 12 bases. CDR3 length: 16 residues. V was pared by 4 bases and J by 2 bases, with 5 bases of the junction left unmatched. Germline V gives CDR1 SGDLS, CDR2 YYNGEE. The CDR3 reads CASSSRTSGTTDTQYF. The CDR3, as DNA: TGTGCCAGCAGCTCCCGGACTAGCGGGACCACAGATACGCAGTATTTT.

The V gene is TRBV9, the J gene TRBJ1-4; tentatively, D is TRBD1 (5 bases). The CDR3 covers 16 residues. The ends were cut back, 0 bases at V and 5 bases at J, with 14 bases in the middle. CDR1 and CDR2 (germline): SGDLS, YYNGEE. Written as DNA, the CDR3 is TGTGCCAGCAGCGTAGGTTGGGCGGGGGTGAATGAAAAACTGTTTTTT. Translating gives CASSVGWAGVNEKLFF.

V and J are TRBV28 and TRBJ1-4, with 11 bases that match TRBD1. The CDR3 spans 21 residues. The J segment lost 0 bases and the V segment lost 5 bases, leaving 17 bases of the junction unmatched. The germline CDR1 and CDR2 sequences are MDHEN and SYDVKM. The CDR3 region is CASSHSTNARDRGATNEKLFF. CDR3 DNA: TGTGCCAGCAGTCACTCTACTAATGCCCGGGACAGGGGGGCAACTAATGAAAAACTGTTTTTT.

J is TRBJ2-7 and V is TRBV6-5; TRBD2 might be the D (6 bases). In germline, CDR1 is MNHEY, CDR2 SVGAGI. There are 14 residues in the CDR3. Trimming removed 2 bases from V and 4 bases from J, with 12 bases in between. The CDR3 coding sequence is TGTGCCAGCAGTTACCGCATCGGGGGTTACGAGCAGTACTTC. It translates to CASSYRIGGYEQYF.

The V call is TRBV5-4, the J call TRBJ1-2; possibly TRBD1 for D (5 bases). Trimming left V 3 bases short and J 7 bases short, with 19 bases between. Germline V gene sequence: CDR1 SGHNT, CDR2 YYREEE (reference sequence). The CDR3 spans 15 residues. For the CDR3, the DNA is TGTGCCAGCAGCTCCCCCGGGACTCCGGCCCCTGGCTACACCTTC. This sequence encodes CASSSPGTPAPGYTF.

This sequence joins TRBV27 and TRBJ1-5, with TRBD1 identical over 9 bases. Germline trimming cut 4 bases from V and 3 bases from J; bases unmatched to any gene: 10. Germline V CDR1 and CDR2: MNHEY, SMNVEV (reference sequence). The CDR3 is 17 residues long. The CDR3 sequence is CASSSDRDRADNQPQHF. The CDR3 coding sequence is TGTGCCAGCAGTTCTGACCGGGACAGGGCTGACAATCAGCCCCAGCATTTT.

V is TRBV27 and J is TRBJ1-6; TRBD1 matches 7 bases. Germline lookup yields CDR1 MNHEY and CDR2 SMNVEV (reference sequence). J lost 5 bases, V lost 6 bases, and 4 bases had no gene match. The CDR3 is made up of 14 amino acids. For the CDR3, the DNA is TGTGCCAGCAGGAGGGACAGAAATAATTCACCCCTCCACTTT. Residues: CASRRDRNNSPLHF.